The TCR beta chain described here comes from a study of T cell responses to AZD1222 COVID-19 vaccine. The V segment lost 2 bases and the J segment 1 base; nucleotides outside the gene matches: 8. CDR3 length: 16 residues. The germline V gene encodes CDR1 SGHAT and CDR2 FQNNGV. Remarks on this clone: The antigen is undetermined.

Study-wide results and limits: An increase in Spike-specific TCR breadth and depth was observed after two AZD1222 doses.

Sequenced by immunoSEQ multiplex PCR; TCRdb stores in-frame clones only, minus some. The data show fewer than 120,000 clones, about four fifths seen once. V gene TRBV11-2 combines with J gene TRBJ2-7; 7 nucleotides align to TRBD1. This sample comprised peripheral blood, obtained on day 0 of AZD1222 vaccination. This TCR derives from an adult in good health. This CDR3 reads CASSLSPRQGSYEQYF. In DNA form, the CDR3 reads TGTGCCAGCAGCTTATCTCCGCGACAGGGTTCCTACGAGCAGTACTTC.